The T cell receptor beta chain under discussion was sequenced for a study of naive and memory T cell subsets (dated by TCRdb to about 2017). Regarding the complete study: The study applied an open-source, UMI-based TCR alpha and beta sequencing pipeline to sorted naive and memory peripheral blood T cell subsets. RNA was DNase-treated and reverse transcribed with TCR constant-region primers, mostly using SuperScript III. The functional CMV T cell responses agreed completely with IgG serology results. Overall study outcomes, separate from this receptor: A few larger clonotypes were present in naive repertoires, especially CD8 naive repertoires, and these clonotypes were possibly memory cells re-expressing CD45RA. TCR abundance followed a power law with an exponent that was different for naive and memory subsets but consistent across the three individuals. Once error correction was done, more than 90% of naive TCR sequences showed up just once, which made the naive abundance distributions much steeper than those of the memory subsets. Clonotypes were defined as single alpha or beta chain sequences, not paired alpha/beta receptors. In both CD4 and CD8 cells, the Gini index increased while Shannon and inverse Simpson diversity decreased from naive through CM, EM and EMRA. RNA-based TCR counts may be influenced by expression changes linked to T cell activation and differentiation. No ground truth was available to validate the repertoire findings for the naive and memory subsets.

Libraries were prepared through UMI-ligation and nested PCR. The beta constant-region primer was an equimolar mix of two oligonucleotides covering both TRBC1 and TRBC2. A single-stranded oligonucleotide bearing the SP2 primer plus a 12-nucleotide UMI was ligated onto the 3' end of the cDNA by T4 RNA ligase 1. The ligated cDNA went through four rounds of PCR with nested alpha and beta constant-region primers together with the SP2 primer. Incubation of the ligation reaction was carried out at 16 degrees C for roughly 18-24 hours. PCR2 was usually performed as a SYBR Green qPCR and halted at a preset threshold so that over-amplification would not occur. Apart from the first purification, every purification step used Agencourt AMPure XP magnetic beads. Libraries were quantified by Qubit and checked on a TapeStation, where a main peak was expected near 650 bp. Sequencing of the pooled libraries was done on an Illumina MiSeq using v2 2x251 paired-end kits, which typically yielded roughly 0.85-2 million reads per sample. Each sample library was pooled at approximately 4 nM, and about 4.5-7% PhiX was included to improve cluster recognition. As for the authors' bioinformatics: FASTQ reads processed by Demultiplexor were assigned V and J genes by Decombinator through tag matching that tolerated a single base-pair mismatch. By using UMIs, Collapsinator corrected both sequencing errors and the frequency errors caused by PCR heterogeneity. CDR3Translator translated TCRs and extracted CDR3s from the conserved cysteine to the FGXG phenylalanine, flagging non-productive sequences. Gini, Shannon entropy and inverse Simpson indices were calculated on repertoires subsampled to equal numbers of UMI-defined TCRs. Within the linear range, a power law was fitted to clonotype abundance distributions using maximum likelihood. For one naive CD8 sample, the pipeline and MIGEC produced similar UMI counts, unique TCR numbers and clonal distributions. One analysis removed from the naive repertoire any naive TCRs that were also found in any memory subset from the same donor. Repertoires were searched for around 7,000 CMV-associated CDR3 sequences compiled from VDJdb and a published dataset. In-frame beta chains were kept once TCRdb had trimmed the public reads at Q25 with fastp and called clones with MiXCR. Rows with a matching CDR3 protein are joined into one entry that keeps the most common DNA and genes. The V and J calls, along with clone size, are taken from TCRdb and not from the paper's own processing. This sample gives under 150,000 distinct CDR3 sequences in total; 15% to 20% of them show up just once. The ten most abundant clones make up just over 0.14% of the sample.

Regarding this clonotype: Its antigen remains undetermined. Base quality data are lacking; no much larger clone is found one base away.

V loses 6 bases at its end and J loses 4 bases; junction bases beyond the gene matches: 9. The CDR3, from cysteine to phenylalanine, totals 14 residues. Only CDR3 DNA is held: 42 bases, read in frame from base 1. CDR1 and CDR2 were assigned from the germline V gene as SQVTM and ANQGSEA. From the second PCR step onward, the TCR alpha chain libraries and the TCR beta chain libraries were amplified separately. CMV status of each donor was established by measuring IFNgamma production from CD4+ T cells after fresh PBMCs were stimulated overnight with CMV viral lysate. CD4 T cells were positively selected using Miltenyi beads, after which CD8 T cells were positively selected from the CD4-negative fraction. Cells stained for CD3, CD4, CD8, CD45RA, CD27 and a live/dead dye were sorted on a BD Aria II into four subsets by CD45RA and CD27. Blood came from a few healthy volunteers, each fractionated into CD4 and CD8 T cells and then into four differentiation subsets. Approximately 120 ml of peripheral blood was taken from each donor, and PBMC were separated by density-gradient centrifugation on Ficoll-Paque PLUS. After sorting, cells were lysed in RLT buffer, RNA was extracted using a Qiagen RNeasy kit, and the extracted RNA was stored at -80 degrees C.

The sequence derives from a human donor in good health. The specimen was naive CD4+ T cells from blood. Reading the label with the study, this specimen's cell subset or site is: naive T cells, CD45RA high CD27+. This chain is built from TRBV29-1 and TRBJ2-5; 9 of the junction bases match TRBD1. The DNA is TGCAGCGTAACCCCGGGACAGGGTGGAGAGACCCAGTACTTC. This translates into CSVTPGQGGETQYF.